Included here is one TCR beta chain sequence, with context. The antigen remains undetermined. The data derive from a study of T cell responses to AZD1222 COVID-19 vaccine. Trimming took 0 bases from V and 1 from J, leaving 4 bases between them. CDR1 and CDR2 (germline): SGHNT, YYREEE (reference sequence). The CDR3 contains 14 residues. Sequencing used immunoSEQ multiplex PCR; TCRdb keeps in-frame clones, though not all of them. The table has around 140,000 clones, 80% to 95% seen once; the top ten hold approximately 1.5%. Study-wide results and caveats: Of spike-specific TCRs, nearly half reportedly target regions left unmutated in variants.

The chain joins TRBV5-4 to TRBJ1-4; D is uncertain. The receptor's source is an adult in good health. Specimen: peripheral blood, collected on day 0 of AZD1222 vaccination. DNA of the CDR3: TGTGCCAGCAGCTTGGCACGAACTAATGAAAAACTGTTTTTT. It translates to CASSLARTNEKLFF.